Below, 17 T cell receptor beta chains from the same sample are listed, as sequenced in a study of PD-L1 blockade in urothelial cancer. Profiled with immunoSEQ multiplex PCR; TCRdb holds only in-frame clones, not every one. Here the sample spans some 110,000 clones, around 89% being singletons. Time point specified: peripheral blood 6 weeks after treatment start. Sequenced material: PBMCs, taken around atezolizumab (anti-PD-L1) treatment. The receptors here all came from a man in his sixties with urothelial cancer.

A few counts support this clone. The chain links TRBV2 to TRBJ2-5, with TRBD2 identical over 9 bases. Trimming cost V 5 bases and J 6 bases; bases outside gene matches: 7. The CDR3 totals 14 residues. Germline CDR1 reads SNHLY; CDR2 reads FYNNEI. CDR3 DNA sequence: TGTGCCAGCAGTCCCGGGACTAGCAGAAAGACCCAGTACTTC. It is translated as CASSPGTSRKTQYF.

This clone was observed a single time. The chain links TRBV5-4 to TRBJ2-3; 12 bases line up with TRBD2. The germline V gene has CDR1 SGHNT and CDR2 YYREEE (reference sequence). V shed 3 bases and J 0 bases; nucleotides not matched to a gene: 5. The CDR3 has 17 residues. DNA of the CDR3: TGTGCCAGCAGCTCGACTAGCGGGGGCTCTAGCACAGATACGCAGTATTTT. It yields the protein CASSSTSGGSSTDTQYF.

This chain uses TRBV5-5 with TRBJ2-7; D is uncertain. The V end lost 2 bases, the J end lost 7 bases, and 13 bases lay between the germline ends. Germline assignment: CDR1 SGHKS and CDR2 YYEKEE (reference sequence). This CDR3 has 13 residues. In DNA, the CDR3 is TGTGCCAGCAGCTTTCAACCTATCGCAGAGCAGTACTTC. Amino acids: CASSFQPIAEQYF.

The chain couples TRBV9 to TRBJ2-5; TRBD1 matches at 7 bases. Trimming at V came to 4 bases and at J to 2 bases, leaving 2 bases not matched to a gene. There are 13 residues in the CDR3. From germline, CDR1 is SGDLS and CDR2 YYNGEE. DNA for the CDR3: TGTGCCAGCAGCCAGGGACAGCAAGAGACCCAGTACTTC. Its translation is CASSQGQQETQYF.

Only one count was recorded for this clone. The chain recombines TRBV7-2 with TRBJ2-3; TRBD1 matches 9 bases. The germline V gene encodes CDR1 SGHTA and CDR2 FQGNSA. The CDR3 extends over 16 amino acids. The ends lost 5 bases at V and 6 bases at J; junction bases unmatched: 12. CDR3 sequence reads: CASSVKTGGVQDTQYF. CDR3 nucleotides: TGTGCCAGCAGCGTCAAGACAGGGGGGGTGCAGGATACGCAGTATTTT.

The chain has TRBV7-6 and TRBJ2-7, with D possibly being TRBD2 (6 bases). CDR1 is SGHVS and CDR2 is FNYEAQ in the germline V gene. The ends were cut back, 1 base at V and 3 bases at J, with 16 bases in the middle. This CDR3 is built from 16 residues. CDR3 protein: CASSLVPGTGDYEQYF. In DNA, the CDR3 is TGTGCCAGCAGCTTAGTGCCAGGGACTGGGGACTACGAGCAGTACTTC.

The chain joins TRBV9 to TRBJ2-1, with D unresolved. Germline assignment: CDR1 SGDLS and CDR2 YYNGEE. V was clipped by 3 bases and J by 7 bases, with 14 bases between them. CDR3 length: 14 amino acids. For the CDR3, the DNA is TGTGCCAGCAGCGGGGCTATTTTTGGGAATGAGCAGTTCTTC. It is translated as CASSGAIFGNEQFF.

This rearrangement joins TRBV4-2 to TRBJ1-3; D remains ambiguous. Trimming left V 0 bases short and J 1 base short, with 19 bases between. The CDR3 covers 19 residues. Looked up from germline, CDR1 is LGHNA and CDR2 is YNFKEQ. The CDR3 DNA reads TGTGCCAGCAGCCAAGATCCCGCAGGCCCATATGGATCTGGAAACACCATATATTTT. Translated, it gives CASSQDPAGPYGSGNTIYF.

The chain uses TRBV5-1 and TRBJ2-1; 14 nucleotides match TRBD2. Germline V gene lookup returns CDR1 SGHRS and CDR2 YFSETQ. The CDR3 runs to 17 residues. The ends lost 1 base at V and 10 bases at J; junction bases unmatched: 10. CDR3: CASSLSPGTSGSGEQFF. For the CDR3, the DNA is TGCGCCAGCAGCTTGTCCCCCGGGACTAGCGGGAGTGGGGAGCAGTTCTTC. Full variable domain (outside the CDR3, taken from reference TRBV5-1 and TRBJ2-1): KAGVTQTPRYLIKTRGQQVTLSCSPISGHRSVSWYQQTPGQGLQFLFEYFSETQRNKGNFPGRFSGRQFSNSRSEMNVSTLELGDSALYLCASSLSPGTSGSGEQFFGPGTRLTVL.

The CDR3 DNA sequence: TGTGCCACCAGCAGAGTCCCGGGAGATACCACCGGGGAGCTGTTTTTT. Its protein product is CATSRVPGDTTGELFF. V is TRBV15 and J is TRBJ2-2, with a weak D call TRBD2 (6 bases). V lost 1 base and J 4 bases, leaving 13 bases between the germline ends. Germline V gene data show CDR1 as LNHNV and CDR2 as YYDKDF (reference sequence). CDR3 length: 16 residues.

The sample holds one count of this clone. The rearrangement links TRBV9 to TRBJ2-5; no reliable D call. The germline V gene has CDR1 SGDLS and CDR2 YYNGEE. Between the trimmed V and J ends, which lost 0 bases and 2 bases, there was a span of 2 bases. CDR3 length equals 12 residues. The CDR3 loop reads CASSVAQETQYF. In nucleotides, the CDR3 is TGTGCCAGCAGCGTAGCTCAAGAGACCCAGTACTTC.

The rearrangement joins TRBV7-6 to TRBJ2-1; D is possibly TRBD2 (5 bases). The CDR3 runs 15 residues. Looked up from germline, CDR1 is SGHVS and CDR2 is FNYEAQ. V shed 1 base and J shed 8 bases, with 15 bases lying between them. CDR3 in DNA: TGTGCCAGCAGCTTAGGCGGGTCCTCAATCGATGAGCAGTTCTTC. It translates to CASSLGGSSIDEQFF.

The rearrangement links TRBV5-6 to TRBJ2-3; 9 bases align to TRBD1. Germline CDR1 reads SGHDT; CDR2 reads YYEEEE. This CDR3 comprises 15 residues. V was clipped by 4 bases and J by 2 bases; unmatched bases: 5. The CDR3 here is CASSKTGGVTDTQYF. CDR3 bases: TGTGCCAGCAGCAAGACAGGGGGTGTCACAGATACGCAGTATTTT. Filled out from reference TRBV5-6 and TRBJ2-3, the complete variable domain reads DAGVTQSPTHLIKTRGQQVTLRCSPKSGHDTVSWYQQALGQGPQFIFQYYEEEERQRGNFPDRFSGHQFPNYSSELNVNALLLGDSALYLCASSKTGGVTDTQYFGPGTRLTVL.

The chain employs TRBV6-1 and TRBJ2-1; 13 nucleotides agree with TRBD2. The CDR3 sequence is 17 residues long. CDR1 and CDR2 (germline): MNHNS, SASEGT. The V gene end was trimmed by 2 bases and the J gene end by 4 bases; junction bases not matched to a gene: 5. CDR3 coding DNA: TGTGCCAGCAGTGAATTTACTAGCGGGAGGGCGTACAATGAGCAGTTCTTC. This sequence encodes CASSEFTSGRAYNEQFF.

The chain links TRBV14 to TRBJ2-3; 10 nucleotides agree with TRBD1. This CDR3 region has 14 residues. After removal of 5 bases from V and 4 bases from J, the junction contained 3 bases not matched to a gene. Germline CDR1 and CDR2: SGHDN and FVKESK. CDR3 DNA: TGTGCCAGCAGCGCCGGGACAGGGGCAGATACGCAGTATTTT. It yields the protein CASSAGTGADTQYF.

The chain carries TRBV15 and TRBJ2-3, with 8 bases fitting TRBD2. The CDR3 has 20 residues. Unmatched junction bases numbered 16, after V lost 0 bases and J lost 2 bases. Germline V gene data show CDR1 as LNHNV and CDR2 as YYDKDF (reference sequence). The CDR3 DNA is TGTGCCACCAGCAGAGACTGGGGCAGGGTGCTAGCGGGCCTCACAGATACGCAGTATTTT. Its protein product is CATSRDWGRVLAGLTDTQYF.

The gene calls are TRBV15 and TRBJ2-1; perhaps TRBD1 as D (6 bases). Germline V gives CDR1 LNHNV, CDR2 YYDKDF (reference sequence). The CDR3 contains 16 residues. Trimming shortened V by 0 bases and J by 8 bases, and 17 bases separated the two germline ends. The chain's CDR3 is CATSREGRGNVDEQFF. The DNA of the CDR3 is TGTGCCACCAGCAGAGAAGGCAGGGGTAACGTGGATGAGCAGTTCTTC.